The entry below describes one T cell receptor (beta chain). The data belong to a study of blood T cell repertoires in COVID-19. Overall study context: Sources were T cells, B-cell-depleted T cells, or PBMCs; the material itself was cDNA or gDNA.

Produced via immunoSEQ multiplex PCR; TCRdb's table is partial and in-frame only. Among about 44,000 clones, about 88% were seen once, and the ten largest hold nearly 45%. This CDR3 spans 12 amino acids. V lost 8 bases to trimming and J lost 4 bases; unmatched junction nucleotides: 0. Germline values: CDR1 LGHNA, CDR2 YNFKEQ. The sequenced sample consisted of peripheral blood. The chain recombines TRBV4-2 with TRBJ1-3; 9 bases are a match to TRBD1. The TCR was taken from a human donor in a cohort sampled during active COVID-19. CDR3 DNA sequence: TGTGCCAGCGGGACAGGGGGAAACACCATATATTTT. It is translated as CASGTGGNTIYF.